These 7 T cell receptor beta chains were all obtained from the same sample, sequenced in a study of radiotherapy plus CTLA-4 blockade in lung cancer. TCRdb's copy holds only in-frame clones and misses some; the assay was immunoSEQ multiplex PCR. The table shows 30,000 to 45,000 clones, with about 80% occurring only once. The material was peripheral blood, obtained from a patient treated with radiotherapy plus ipilimumab. These receptors originate from a human donor with non-small cell lung cancer who had stable disease on radiotherapy plus ipilimumab.

This chain links TRBV5-4 with TRBJ1-1, with 9 bases identical to TRBD1. V shed 3 bases, J shed 4 bases, and the junction held 1 base outside the gene matches. Germline CDR1 and CDR2: SGHNT and YYREEE (reference sequence). The CDR3 runs to 13 residues. CDR3 bases: TGTGCCAGCAGCTCGGACAGGGGCACTGAAGCTTTCTTT. It encodes CASSSDRGTEAFF.

This chain links TRBV4-3 with TRBJ1-2; 7 bases map to TRBD1. The CDR3 is made up of 15 amino acids. Losses at the gene ends were 5 bases for V and 4 bases for J; bases not matched to a gene: 10. Germline V gene data show CDR1 as LGHNA and CDR2 as YSLEER. As DNA, the CDR3 is TGCGCCAGCAGCACGTCAGGGGGAGCAAGCTATGGCTACACCTTC. Encoded protein: CASSTSGGASYGYTF.

J is TRBJ1-3 and V is TRBV4-3; tentative D call: TRBD1 (5 bases). V was shortened by 0 bases and J by 2 bases, with 8 bases between the two germline ends. The CDR3 is made up of 15 amino acids. CDR1 and CDR2 (germline): LGHNA, YSLEER. As DNA, the CDR3 is TGCGCCAGCAGCCAAGACTCGGGGGCTGGAAACACCATATATTTT. This gives the protein CASSQDSGAGNTIYF.

This rearrangement joins TRBV7-9 to TRBJ1-2, with D tentatively TRBD1 (6 bases). The V gene lost 0 bases and the J gene lost 6 bases, with 17 bases spanning the gap. The CDR3 contains 16 residues. CDR1 and CDR2 from the germline V gene are SEHNR and FQNEAQ (reference sequence). CDR3 amino acids: CASSLALGGGSHGYTF. Here the CDR3 DNA reads TGTGCCAGCAGCTTAGCGCTCGGGGGCGGGTCGCATGGCTACACCTTC. Complete variable domain (other parts from reference TRBV7-9 and TRBJ1-2): DTGVSQNPRHKITKRGQNVTFRCDPISEHNRLYWYRQTLGQGPEFLTYFQNEAQLEKSRLLSDRFSAERPKGSFSTLEIQRTEQGDSAMYLCASSLALGGGSHGYTFGSGTRLTVV.

Only one count was recorded for this clone. The J gene is TRBJ1-2, the V gene TRBV2, with TRBD1 matching over 7 bases. CDR1 and CDR2 (germline): SNHLY, FYNNEI. There are 11 residues in the CDR3. Unmatched junction bases numbered 2, after V lost 5 bases and J lost 8 bases. In DNA, the CDR3 is TGTGCCAGCAGTAGACAGGGCGGCTACACCTTC. Translated, it gives CASSRQGGYTF.

The DNA of the CDR3 is TGTGCCAGCAGCACCAATACTAACTATGGCTACACCTTC. Residues: CASSTNTNYGYTF. The V call is TRBV9, the J call TRBJ1-2, with D hard to call. V lost 4 bases, J lost 0 bases, and 7 bases lay in between. The CDR3 extends over 13 amino acids. CDR1 and CDR2 (germline): SGDLS, YYNGEE.

This chain joins TRBV2 and TRBJ2-6; D ambiguous. The V end was cut by 7 bases, the J end by 2 bases, with 9 bases between. CDR3 size: 14 residues. The germline CDR1 and CDR2 sequences are SNHLY and FYNNEI. The CDR3 sequence is CASTAAAGANVLTF. CDR3 nucleotides: TGTGCCAGCACCGCCGCAGCTGGGGCCAACGTCCTGACTTTC.